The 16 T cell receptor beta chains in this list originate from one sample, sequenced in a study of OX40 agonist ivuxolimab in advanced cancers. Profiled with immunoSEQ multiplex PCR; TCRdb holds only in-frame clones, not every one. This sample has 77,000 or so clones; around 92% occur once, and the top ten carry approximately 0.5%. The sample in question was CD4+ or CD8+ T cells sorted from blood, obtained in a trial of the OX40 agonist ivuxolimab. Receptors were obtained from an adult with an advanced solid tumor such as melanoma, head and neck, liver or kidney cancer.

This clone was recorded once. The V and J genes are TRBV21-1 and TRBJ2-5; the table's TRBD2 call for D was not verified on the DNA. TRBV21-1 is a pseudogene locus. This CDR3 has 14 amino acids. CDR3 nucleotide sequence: TGTGCCAGCAGTCAGGACCGGGGGGAAGAGACCCAGTACTTC. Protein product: CASSQDRGEETQYF.

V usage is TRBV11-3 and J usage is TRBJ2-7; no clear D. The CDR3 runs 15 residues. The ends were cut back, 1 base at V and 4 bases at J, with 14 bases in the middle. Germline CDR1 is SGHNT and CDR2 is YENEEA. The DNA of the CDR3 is TGTGCCAGCAGCTTAGGTGAGGTGACCGTTTACGAGCAGTACTTC. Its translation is CASSLGEVTVYEQYF.

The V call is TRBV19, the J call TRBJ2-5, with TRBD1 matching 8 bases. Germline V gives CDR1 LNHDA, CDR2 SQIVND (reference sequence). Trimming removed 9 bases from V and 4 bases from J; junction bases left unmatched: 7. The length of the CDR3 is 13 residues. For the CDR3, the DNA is TGTGCCAGGTCATGGGACAGGTCAGAGACCCAGTACTTC. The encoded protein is CARSWDRSETQYF.

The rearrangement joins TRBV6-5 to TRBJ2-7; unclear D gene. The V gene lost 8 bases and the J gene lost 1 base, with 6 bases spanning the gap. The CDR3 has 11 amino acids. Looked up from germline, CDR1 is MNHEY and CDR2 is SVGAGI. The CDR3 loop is CASGRSYEQYF. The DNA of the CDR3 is TGTGCCAGCGGAAGGTCCTACGAGCAGTACTTC.

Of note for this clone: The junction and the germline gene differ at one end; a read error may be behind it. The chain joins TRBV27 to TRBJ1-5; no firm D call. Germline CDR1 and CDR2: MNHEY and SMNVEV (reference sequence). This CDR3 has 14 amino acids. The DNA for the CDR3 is TGTGCCGGCAGTCTACAGAGTAGCAATCAGCCCCAGCATTTT. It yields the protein CAGSLQSSNQPQHF.

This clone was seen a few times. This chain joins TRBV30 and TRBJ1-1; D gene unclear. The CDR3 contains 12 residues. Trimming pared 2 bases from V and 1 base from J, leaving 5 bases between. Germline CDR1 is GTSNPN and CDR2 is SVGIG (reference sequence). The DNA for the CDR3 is TGTGCCTGGAGTTACCAGAACACTGAAGCTTTCTTT. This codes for CAWSYQNTEAFF.

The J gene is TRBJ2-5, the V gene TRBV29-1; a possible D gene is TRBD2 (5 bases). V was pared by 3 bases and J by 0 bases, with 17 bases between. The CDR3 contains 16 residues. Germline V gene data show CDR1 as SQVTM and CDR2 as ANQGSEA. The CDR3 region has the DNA TGCAGCGTTGACGGAGCAAGCGGAACGTACCAAGAGACCCAGTACTTC. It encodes CSVDGASGTYQETQYF.

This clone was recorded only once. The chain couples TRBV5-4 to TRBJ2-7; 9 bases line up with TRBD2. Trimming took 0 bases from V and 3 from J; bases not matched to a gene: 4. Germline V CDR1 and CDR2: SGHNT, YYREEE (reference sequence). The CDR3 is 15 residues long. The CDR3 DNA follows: TGTGCCAGCAGCTTGGGACTAGCGGTCGGCTACGAGCAGTACTTC. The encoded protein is CASSLGLAVGYEQYF.

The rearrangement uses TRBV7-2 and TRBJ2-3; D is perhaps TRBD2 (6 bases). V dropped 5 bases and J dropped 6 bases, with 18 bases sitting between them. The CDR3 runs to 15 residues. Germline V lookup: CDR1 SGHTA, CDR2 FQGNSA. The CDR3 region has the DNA TGTGCCAGCAGCATTAGCGGAGGGGTAGGGGATACGCAGTATTTT. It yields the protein CASSISGGVGDTQYF.

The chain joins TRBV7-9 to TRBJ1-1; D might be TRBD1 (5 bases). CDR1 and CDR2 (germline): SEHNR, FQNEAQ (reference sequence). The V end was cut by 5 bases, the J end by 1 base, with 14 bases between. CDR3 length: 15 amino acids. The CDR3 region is CASSEGPATNTEAFF. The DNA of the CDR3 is TGTGCCAGCAGCGAGGGGCCAGCAACGAACACTGAAGCTTTCTTT.

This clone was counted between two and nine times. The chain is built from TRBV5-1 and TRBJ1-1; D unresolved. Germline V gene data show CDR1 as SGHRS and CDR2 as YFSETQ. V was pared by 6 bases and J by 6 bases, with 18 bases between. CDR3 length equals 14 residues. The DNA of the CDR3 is TGCGCCAGCAAATCCTCCCCGCCAGTCCCTGAAGCTTTCTTT. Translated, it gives CASKSSPPVPEAFF. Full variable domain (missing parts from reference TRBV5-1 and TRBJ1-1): KAGVTQTPRYLIKTRGQQVTLSCSPISGHRSVSWYQQTPGQGLQFLFEYFSETQRNKGNFPGRFSGRQFSNSRSEMNVSTLELGDSALYLCASKSSPPVPEAFFGQGTRLTVV.

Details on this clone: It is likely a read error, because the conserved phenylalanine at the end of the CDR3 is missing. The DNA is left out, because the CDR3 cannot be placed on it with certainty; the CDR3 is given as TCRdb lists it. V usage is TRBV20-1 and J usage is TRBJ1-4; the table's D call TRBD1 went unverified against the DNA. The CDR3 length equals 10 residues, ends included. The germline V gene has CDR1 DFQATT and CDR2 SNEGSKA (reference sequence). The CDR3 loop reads CSARDYRALL.

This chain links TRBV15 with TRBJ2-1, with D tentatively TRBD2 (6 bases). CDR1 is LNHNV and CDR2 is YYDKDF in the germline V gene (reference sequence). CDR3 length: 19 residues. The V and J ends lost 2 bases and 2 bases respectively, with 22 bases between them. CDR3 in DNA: TGTGCCACCAGCAGAACGGGGACTCCGAGTGGGAGAGCCTACAATGAGCAGTTCTTC. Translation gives CATSRTGTPSGRAYNEQFF.

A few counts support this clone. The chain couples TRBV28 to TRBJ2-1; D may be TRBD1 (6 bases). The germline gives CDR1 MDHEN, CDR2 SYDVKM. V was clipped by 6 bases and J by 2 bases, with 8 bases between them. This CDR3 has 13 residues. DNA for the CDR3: TGTGCCAGCAGGGCAGGGGCCTACAATGAGCAGTTCTTC. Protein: CASRAGAYNEQFF.

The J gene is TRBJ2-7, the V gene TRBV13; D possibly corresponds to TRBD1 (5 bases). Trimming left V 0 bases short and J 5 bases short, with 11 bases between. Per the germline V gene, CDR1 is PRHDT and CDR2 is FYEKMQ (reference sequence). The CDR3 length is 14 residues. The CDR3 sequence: CASSLGQGSDEQYF. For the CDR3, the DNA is TGTGCCAGCAGCTTAGGCCAGGGCTCGGACGAGCAGTACTTC. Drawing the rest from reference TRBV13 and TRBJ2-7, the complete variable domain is AAGVIQSPRHLIKEKRETATLKCYPIPRHDTVYWYQQGPGQDPQFLISFYEKMQSDKGSIPDRFSAQQFSDYHSELNMSSLELGDSALYFCASSLGQGSDEQYFGPGTRLTVT.

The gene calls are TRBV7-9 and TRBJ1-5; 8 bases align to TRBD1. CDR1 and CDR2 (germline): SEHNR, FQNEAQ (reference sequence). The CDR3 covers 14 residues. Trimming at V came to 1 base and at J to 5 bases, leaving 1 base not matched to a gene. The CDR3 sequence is CASSLGQGHQPQHF. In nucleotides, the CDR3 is TGTGCCAGCAGCTTAGGACAGGGGCATCAGCCCCAGCATTTT.